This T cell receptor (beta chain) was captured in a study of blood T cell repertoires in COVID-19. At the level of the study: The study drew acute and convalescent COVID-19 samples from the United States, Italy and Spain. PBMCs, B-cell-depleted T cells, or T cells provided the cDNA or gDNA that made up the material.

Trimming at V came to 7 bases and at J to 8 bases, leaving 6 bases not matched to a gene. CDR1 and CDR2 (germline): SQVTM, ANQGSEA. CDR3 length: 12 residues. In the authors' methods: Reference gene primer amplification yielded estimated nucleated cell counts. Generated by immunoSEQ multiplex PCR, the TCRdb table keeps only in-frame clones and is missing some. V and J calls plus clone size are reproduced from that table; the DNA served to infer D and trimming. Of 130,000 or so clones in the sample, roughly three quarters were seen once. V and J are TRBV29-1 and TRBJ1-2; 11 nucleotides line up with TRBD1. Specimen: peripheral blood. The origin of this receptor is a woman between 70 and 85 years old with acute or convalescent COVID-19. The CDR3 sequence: CSAGQGASGYTF. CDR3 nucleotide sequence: TGCAGCGCCGGACAGGGGGCGAGCGGCTACACCTTC.